This T cell receptor (beta chain) was documented in a study of blood T cell repertoires in COVID-19. Study-wide background: The samples span acute and convalescent COVID-19 from the United States, Italy and Spain. PBMCs, B-cell-depleted T cells, or T cells provided the cDNA or gDNA that made up the material.

This CDR3 comprises 16 residues. With 5 bases clipped from V and 2 bases from J, the junction kept 11 bases outside the gene matches. The V gene's germline CDR1 is KGHDR and CDR2 SFDVKD. Profiled with immunoSEQ multiplex PCR; TCRdb holds only in-frame clones, not every one. Of 150,000 to 200,000 clones listed, roughly 82% are singletons. The chain couples TRBV24-1 to TRBJ2-7, with 7 bases aligning to TRBD1. The origin of this receptor is a woman younger than 45 with acute or convalescent COVID-19. The sample was peripheral blood. The DNA for the CDR3 is TGTGCCACCAGTGTCCTCTCGAACAGGGGAACCTACGAGCAGTACTTC. Encoded protein: CATSVLSNRGTYEQYF.